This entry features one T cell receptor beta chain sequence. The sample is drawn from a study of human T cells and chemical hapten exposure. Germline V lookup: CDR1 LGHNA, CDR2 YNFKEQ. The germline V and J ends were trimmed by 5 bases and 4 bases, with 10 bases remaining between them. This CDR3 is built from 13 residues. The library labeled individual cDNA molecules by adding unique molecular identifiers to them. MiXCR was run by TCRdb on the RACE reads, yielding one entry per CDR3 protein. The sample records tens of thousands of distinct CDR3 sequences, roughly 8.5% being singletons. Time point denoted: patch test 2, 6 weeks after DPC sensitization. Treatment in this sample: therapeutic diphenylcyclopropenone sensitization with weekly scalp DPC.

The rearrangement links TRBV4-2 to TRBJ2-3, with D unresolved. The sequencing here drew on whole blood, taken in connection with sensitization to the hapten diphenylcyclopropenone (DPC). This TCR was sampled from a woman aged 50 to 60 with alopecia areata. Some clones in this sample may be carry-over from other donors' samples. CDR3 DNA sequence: TGTGCCAGCAGCTCGGAGAGCGCAGATACGCAGTATTTT. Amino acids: CASSSESADTQYF.